This T cell receptor beta chain was found in a study of neurological immune-mediated disorders. Study-wide results and caveats: The most TCR clonal expansion was seen in HTLV-1-associated myelopathy, whereas the least was seen in multiple sclerosis, below the level in healthy controls.

This clonotype was seen more than once but under ten times. Its antigen remains unidentified. 5'RACE with 10-nucleotide random UMIs generated the cDNA. TCRdb re-derived calls from the 5' RACE reads in MiXCR, one entry per CDR3 protein. There are about 79,000 distinct CDR3 sequences in the sample; roughly 13% occur only once, and 6.5% to 8% lies in the top ten. PBMCs numbering 2 million and stored at -80 C yielded the unsorted libraries. Germline values: CDR1 LGHDT, CDR2 YNNKEL (reference sequence). This CDR3 spans 14 amino acids. V shed 2 bases and J 1 base; nucleotides not matched to a gene: 1. The sample comprised PBMCs. This receptor was identified in a woman aged 45-60 years in good health. The rearrangement links TRBV3-1 to TRBJ1-1; 7 bases fit TRBD1. The CDR3 reads CASSQRDRNTEAFF. CDR3 nucleotide sequence: TGTGCCAGCAGCCAACGGGACAGGAACACTGAAGCTTTCTTT.